Below are 20 T cell receptor beta chains sequenced from a single sample in a study of blood T cell repertoires in COVID-19. Assay: immunoSEQ multiplex PCR; the TCRdb copy retains only in-frame clones and omits some. The sample lists over 45,000 clones, roughly 89% occurring once. Sequenced: peripheral blood. The receptors shown here come from a man aged 40-50 years with COVID-19, enrolled during active disease.

This chain uses TRBV5-4 with TRBJ1-2, with 8 bases matching TRBD1. Germline V lookup: CDR1 SGHNT, CDR2 YYREEE (reference sequence). This CDR3 has 14 residues. Unmatched junction bases numbered 3, after V lost 0 bases and J lost 5 bases. The CDR3 DNA is TGTGCCAGCAGCTTGGAGACAGGGGCGTATGGCTACACCTTC. This encodes CASSLETGAYGYTF.

The chain couples TRBV19 to TRBJ1-6; 7 bases align to TRBD1. CDR3 size: 17 residues. Germline V CDR1 and CDR2: LNHDA, SQIVND (reference sequence). V lost 3 bases and J lost 2; bases outside the gene matches: 7. The CDR3 DNA is TGTGCCAGTAGTATTGGGACAGCAAACACCTATAATTCACCCCTCCACTTT. As protein: CASSIGTANTYNSPLHF.

The rearrangement links TRBV18 to TRBJ2-4, with D tentatively TRBD1 (5 bases). The CDR3 is 14 residues long. The V end was cut by 0 bases, the J end by 7 bases, with 10 bases between. Germline-derived CDR1 and CDR2 are KGHSH and LQKENI. The CDR3 sequence is CASSPPGARNIQYF. For the CDR3, the DNA is TGTGCCAGCTCACCACCAGGGGCAAGGAACATTCAGTACTTC.

The chain employs TRBV5-4 and TRBJ1-2; D call uncertain. Trimming removed 2 bases from V and 2 bases from J, with 10 bases in between. CDR3 length: 14 amino acids. The germline V gene encodes CDR1 SGHNT and CDR2 YYREEE (reference sequence). CDR3 nucleotides: TGTGCCAGCAGCTTCAAAACAGCAAACTATGGCTACACCTTC. Its translation is CASSFKTANYGYTF. The whole variable domain, filled in from reference TRBV5-4 and TRBJ1-2, reads ETGVTQSPTHLIKTRGQQVTLRCSSQSGHNTVSWYQQALGQGPQFIFQYYREEENGRGNFPPRFSGLQFPNYSSELNVNALELDDSALYLCASSFKTANYGYTFGSGTRLTVV.

The rearrangement links TRBV11-1 to TRBJ2-7, with a tentative D call TRBD2 (5 bases). The V gene's germline CDR1 is SGHAT and CDR2 FQDESV (reference sequence). V shed 4 bases and J shed 0 bases, with 13 bases lying between them. The CDR3 extends over 15 amino acids. The CDR3 is CASSSRGSSSYEQYF. The CDR3 region has the DNA TGTGCCAGCAGCTCGCGCGGGTCCAGCTCCTACGAGCAGTACTTC.

J is TRBJ2-1 and V is TRBV6-4; TRBD2 matches 7 bases. The length of the CDR3 is 15 residues. Germline values: CDR1 MRHNA, CDR2 SNTAGT. With V trimmed by 5 bases and J by 6 bases, 10 bases remained unmatched. CDR3 coding DNA: TGTGCCAGCAGTACCAGCGGGACCACCGGCAATGAGCAGTTCTTC. It specifies CASSTSGTTGNEQFF.

V usage is TRBV7-3 and J usage is TRBJ2-1, with 12 bases lining up with TRBD2. The CDR3 is 18 residues long. With V trimmed by 2 bases and J by 0 bases, 5 bases remained unmatched. From germline, CDR1 is SGHTA and CDR2 FQGTGA. CDR3 in DNA: TGTGCCAGCAGCTTACTAGCGGGAGGGCCAGGCTCCTACAATGAGCAGTTCTTC. This sequence encodes CASSLLAGGPGSYNEQFF.

The rearrangement joins TRBV5-6 to TRBJ1-2, with 9 positions matching TRBD1. This CDR3 has 14 amino acids. Trimming cost V 4 bases and J 4 bases; bases outside gene matches: 5. Germline values: CDR1 SGHDT, CDR2 YYEEEE. CDR3 nucleotides: TGTGCCAGCAGCGCCCGGACAGGGGTCTATGGCTACACCTTC. Its protein is CASSARTGVYGYTF.

This sequence joins TRBV5-1 and TRBJ2-1; TRBD2 matches at 11 bases. The germline CDR1 and CDR2 sequences are SGHRS and YFSETQ. Unmatched junction bases numbered 7, after V lost 4 bases and J lost 7 bases. CDR3 length equals 15 residues. CDR3: CASSVVAGGSNEQFF. The CDR3 DNA sequence: TGCGCCAGCAGCGTAGTAGCGGGGGGGTCGAATGAGCAGTTCTTC.

The chain is built from TRBV7-9 and TRBJ2-5; TRBD2 matches at 7 bases. The V segment lost 2 bases and the J segment 1 base; nucleotides outside the gene matches: 7. Germline CDR1 SEHNR, CDR2 FQNEAQ (reference sequence). The CDR3 length is 16 residues. The CDR3 DNA reads TGTGCCAGCAGCTTAAGTTCCGAGCGGGGCCAAGAGACCCAGTACTTC. This gives the protein CASSLSSERGQETQYF.

V gene TRBV6-5 combines with J gene TRBJ2-3; weak D call: TRBD1 (5 bases). V was clipped by 6 bases and J by 0 bases, with 7 bases between them. Germline values: CDR1 MNHEY, CDR2 SVGAGI. The CDR3 consists of 13 residues. For the CDR3, the DNA is TGTGCCAGCAGACGACAGAGCACAGATACGCAGTATTTT. Its translation: CASRRQSTDTQYF.

On this clone: A junction boundary mismatches the germline segment, possibly from a read error. V is TRBV23-1 and J is TRBJ1-5; D unclear. TRBV23-1 is identified as an open reading frame with a role that is uncertain. This CDR3 is built from 14 residues. The CDR3, as DNA: TGCGCCAGCATTCAAGAGCAATTAAATCAGCCCCAGCATTTT. Translating it yields CASIQEQLNQPQHF.

The genes are TRBV19 and TRBJ2-5; maybe TRBD2 (6 bases). The germline gives CDR1 LNHDA, CDR2 SQIVND (reference sequence). V lost 1 base to trimming and J lost 3 bases, with 9 bases between them. This CDR3 comprises 14 residues. The CDR3 DNA sequence: TGTGCCAGTAGTATAGGGGGGAGGAAAGAGACCCAGTACTTC. Translation gives CASSIGGRKETQYF.

This CDR3 is CASSDAGTGVNIQYF. The CDR3, as DNA: TGCGCCAGCAGCGATGCCGGGACAGGGGTGAACATTCAGTACTTC. The gene calls are TRBV5-1 and TRBJ2-4, with 10 positions matching TRBD1. The germline CDR1 and CDR2 sequences are SGHRS and YFSETQ. V shed 4 bases, J shed 7 bases, and the junction held 8 bases outside the gene matches. CDR3 length equals 15 residues. Drawing the rest from reference TRBV5-1 and TRBJ2-4, the complete variable domain is KAGVTQTPRYLIKTRGQQVTLSCSPISGHRSVSWYQQTPGQGLQFLFEYFSETQRNKGNFPGRFSGRQFSNSRSEMNVSTLELGDSALYLCASSDAGTGVNIQYFGAGTRLSVL.

The rearrangement joins TRBV5-6 to TRBJ1-2, with 8 bases matching TRBD1. V shed 5 bases, J shed 2 bases, and the junction held 8 bases outside the gene matches. Germline CDR1 and CDR2: SGHDT and YYEEEE. The CDR3 has 15 amino acids. The CDR3 sequence: CASRVAGGENYGYTF. As DNA, the CDR3 is TGTGCCAGCAGAGTCGCAGGGGGCGAGAACTATGGCTACACCTTC. Full variable domain (remainder filled in from reference TRBV5-6 and TRBJ1-2): DAGVTQSPTHLIKTRGQQVTLRCSPKSGHDTVSWYQQALGQGPQFIFQYYEEEERQRGNFPDRFSGHQFPNYSSELNVNALLLGDSALYLCASRVAGGENYGYTFGSGTRLTVV.

The chain employs TRBV5-1 and TRBJ2-3; 11 bases are a match to TRBD2. The CDR3 has 17 amino acids. Trimming removed 4 bases from V and 0 bases from J; junction bases left unmatched: 7. CDR1 SGHRS and CDR2 YFSETQ come from the germline V gene. CDR3 protein: CASSLRLAGYSTDTQYF. CDR3 coding DNA: TGCGCCAGCAGCCTTCGACTAGCGGGGTACAGCACAGATACGCAGTATTTT.

The chain is built from TRBV29-1 and TRBJ2-7; the match to TRBD1 covers 9 bases. The germline V gene encodes CDR1 SQVTM and CDR2 ANQGSEA. The CDR3 is 16 amino acids. V was pared by 3 bases and J by 2 bases, with 11 bases of the junction left unmatched. In DNA form, the CDR3 reads TGCAGCGTTGATGAGGTGGGACAGGGAGGGCCCTACGAGCAGTACTTC. Translated, it gives CSVDEVGQGGPYEQYF.

The chain is built from TRBV12-3 or TRBV12-4 and TRBJ1-3, with D tentatively TRBD1 (6 bases). The length of the CDR3 is 13 residues. The V end was cut by 6 bases, the J end by 5 bases, with 11 bases between. In DNA, the CDR3 is TGTGCCAGCAGCCAGGGGCCTAGAAACACCATATATTTT. Its protein product is CASSQGPRNTIYF.

The chain joins TRBV5-6 to TRBJ1-4, with TRBD1 as a possible D gene (5 bases). CDR3 size: 16 residues. The V gene lost 0 bases and the J gene lost 5 bases, with 14 bases spanning the gap. The germline V gene has CDR1 SGHDT and CDR2 YYEEEE. The chain's CDR3 is CASSLAGGWGNEKLFF. In nucleotides, the CDR3 is TGTGCCAGCAGCTTGGCCGGGGGTTGGGGGAATGAAAAACTGTTTTTT.

This chain connects TRBV5-1 to TRBJ1-1; 8 nucleotides align to TRBD1. Germline values: CDR1 SGHRS, CDR2 YFSETQ. Germline trimming cut 4 bases from V and 3 bases from J; bases unmatched to any gene: 5. The CDR3 sequence is 14 residues long. The chain's CDR3 is CASSTGQGHTEAFF. The CDR3 DNA sequence: TGCGCCAGCAGCACTGGACAGGGACACACTGAAGCTTTCTTT.